The 13 T cell receptor beta chains given below trace back to one sample, sequenced in a study of CXCR3-negative and CXCR3-positive naive CD8 T cells. TRB cDNA was prepared as libraries by UMI-labeled 5' RACE. TCRdb re-called the 5' RACE reads and catalogs CDR3 proteins one per entry, DNA excluded. Reported are tens of thousands of distinct CDR3 sequences; the ten largest clones contain around 0.5%. Their antigen targets remain unknown. Study outcomes and limitations: Greater hydrophobicity was found in TRB CDR3s of CXCR3-positive naive cells than of CXCR3-negative naive cells.

Sequenced: naive CXCR3+ CD8+ T cells from blood. As to subset: CD45RO-CCR7+CD27+CD95- naive CD8+ T cells expressing CXCR3 (TNR3+). Source of these receptors: a human donor in good health. Some clones in this sample may be carry-over from other donors' samples.

The chain employs TRBV5-6 and TRBJ2-2; TCRdb reports TRBD1, a call that lacks DNA to check it against. The CDR3 is made up of 20 amino acids. Germline assignment: CDR1 SGHDT and CDR2 YYEEEE. This CDR3 reads CASSPEGDRVVGTNTGELFF.

This chain's CDR3 is CASSQLTGYGYTF. The rearrangement uses TRBV4-3 and TRBJ1-2; as DNA is missing, the TRBD1 call by TCRdb cannot be tested. Germline values: CDR1 LGHNA, CDR2 YSLEER. The CDR3 sequence is 13 residues long.

CDR3 loop: CASTLAGGTYEQYF. The chain employs TRBV10-2 and TRBJ2-7; with no DNA, the TCRdb D assignment of TRBD2 cannot be verified. The germline gives CDR1 WSHSY, CDR2 SAAADI. The CDR3 covers 14 residues.

The chain recombines TRBV5-1 with TRBJ2-7. Per the germline V gene, CDR1 is SGHRS and CDR2 is YFSETQ. CDR3 size: 12 residues. CDR3: CASSWQGYEQYF.

The chain has TRBV2 and TRBJ2-2; TCRdb picks TRBD1, but there is no DNA to check that call. The CDR3 sequence is 15 residues long. Germline-derived CDR1 and CDR2 are SNHLY and FYNNEI. The CDR3 here is CASSHRGPTTGELFF.

The chain recombines TRBV15 with TRBJ2-3. Germline CDR1 and CDR2: LNHNV and YYDKDF (reference sequence). CDR3 length: 14 amino acids. CDR3 region: CATSRDSRIDTQYF.

CDR3 in amino acids: CSVEDSGGLDEQYF. This rearrangement joins TRBV29-1 to TRBJ2-7; TCRdb's D call, TRBD2, is unchecked because there is no DNA. Germline assignment: CDR1 SQVTM and CDR2 ANQGSEA. The CDR3 spans 14 residues.

This chain joins TRBV11-2 and TRBJ2-5; there is no DNA to check the TCRdb D call of TRBD2. This CDR3 spans 16 amino acids. The germline V gene encodes CDR1 SGHAT and CDR2 FQNNGV. The CDR3 sequence is CASIAGTSGGQETQYF. Drawing the rest from reference TRBV11-2 and TRBJ2-5, the complete variable domain is EAGVAQSPRYKIIEKRQSVAFWCNPISGHATLYWYQQILGQGPKLLIQFQNNGVVDDSQLPKDRFSAERLKGVDSTLKIQPAKLEDSAVYLCASIAGTSGGQETQYFGPGTRLLVL.

The chain uses TRBV7-8 and TRBJ1-4. The CDR3 loop spans 15 amino acids. The germline CDR1 and CDR2 sequences are SGHVS and FQNEAQ. The CDR3 sequence is CASSLNEQSNEKLFF. The complete variable domain, with remaining parts taken from reference TRBV7-8 and TRBJ1-4, reads GAGVSQSPRYKVAKRGQDVALRCDPISGHVSLFWYQQALGQGPEFLTYFQNEAQLDKSGLPSDRFFAERPEGSVSTLKIQRTQQEDSAVYLCASSLNEQSNEKLFFGSGTQLSVL.

V and J are TRBV7-2 and TRBJ2-1. The CDR3 covers 15 residues. Germline CDR1 is SGHTA and CDR2 is FQGNSA. This CDR3 reads CASSFTTSPYNEQFF.

The genes are TRBV10-3 and TRBJ1-2. This CDR3 region has 13 residues. The germline V gene has CDR1 ENHRY and CDR2 SYGVKD. CDR3 in amino acids: CAISESAGSGYTF.

The J gene is TRBJ1-2, the V gene TRBV7-9; TCRdb indicates TRBD1, and absent DNA this call remains unverified. This CDR3 spans 18 amino acids. CDR1 is SEHNR, CDR2 FQNEAQ, per germline (reference sequence). This chain's CDR3 is CASSPIRRGARASYGYTF.

The chain has TRBV7-9 and TRBJ2-5; TCRdb's D call of TRBD1 is untestable without DNA. Germline-derived CDR1 and CDR2 are SEHNR and FQNEAQ (reference sequence). This CDR3 has 15 residues. The chain's CDR3 is CASSLVTGGEETQYF.